This entry features one T cell receptor (beta chain) sequence. Its antigen specificity is not known. Per-base qualities were not stored, and no clone one base away is much larger. This specimen's time point label, per the study, means: baseline before first vaccination. Vaccinee samples were obtained from the UK trials COV001 and COV002, which included a single-blind randomized controlled phase 2/3 trial of AZD1222 (ChAdOx1 nCoV-19) in healthy adults. Trial participant PBMC samples were collected at day 0 and day 28 after the second dose for TCRbeta chain sequencing. This entry comes from a study of T cell responses to AZD1222 COVID-19 vaccine (dated by TCRdb to about 2021). In the study overall: AZD1222 recipients given second doses at about 4 weeks or at about 12 weeks were pooled, since spike-specific TCR depth and breadth were not found to differ between the two schedules. TCR sequencing covered approximately 230 trial participants: 200 to 220 given two doses of AZD1222 and around 25 given two doses of MenACWY control vaccine. Trial participants were enrolled by age into subgroups of 18-55, 56-69 and 70-plus years, and roughly 150, 30 and 60 TCR-sequenced participants, respectively, were included in these subgroups. Beyond this particular receptor, the publication reports: Because no day 14 peak-response samples were available, the repertoires could be characterized only after the peak T cell response. In the small 56-69-year group, the increase in depth fell short of significance, most likely because of low power. CD4 TCRs associated with the vaccine covered the entire spike protein, and the dominant responses were in regions 160-218 and 743-854. Reportedly, almost half of the unique spike-specific TCRs recognized epitopes lying outside the regions that are mutated in the B.1.351 and B.1.1.7 variants. Conclusions about previously exposed vaccinees were limited because only a handful of AZD1222 recipients were SARS-CoV-2 seropositive at baseline. After two AZD1222 doses, spike-specific TCR breadth and depth were significantly higher than at day 0 and than in MenACWY recipients. Most participants were white British and females outnumbered males, and the authors suggested that clonal diversity may have been underestimated.

The CDR3 regions of human TCRbeta chains were analyzed by immunosequencing. In the original analysis: TCRs in the repertoires were matched against a reference library of SARS-CoV-2-specific TCRs that had been generated with the MIRA antigen-specificity platform. Breadth was defined as the fraction of unique TCRs that were SARS-CoV-2-associated. Depth was defined as the fraction of total T cells that were SARS-CoV-2-associated. Using the MIRA data, every spike-specific TCR was mapped to the spike region that the TCR reacted to and assigned to either a CD4 or a CD8 class. Log10-transformed breadth and depth values were compared by one-way ANOVA with Sidak's multiple comparisons tests. TCRdb stores this immuneACCESS table with in-frame sequences only. Part of the clones is absent; in the studies checked, under half of the shortfall reflects unresolved V genes, and no reason is known for the rest. V, J and clone size are those of that table, while D and trimming were read from the DNA. Across this sample there are about 170,000 clones, with 85% to 95% seen only once. The biggest ten clones account for approximately 4% of the sample.

The germline V gene gives CDR1 as SGHAT and CDR2 as FQNNGV. V is pruned by 5 bases and J by 2 bases, leaving 4 bases of the junction without a gene match. The CDR3, cysteine through phenylalanine, is 15 amino acids long. Kept here is only the CDR3 DNA, which spans 45 bases and is read in frame from base 1. Sequencing used peripheral blood, obtained on day 0 of AZD1222 vaccination. The receptor chain draws on TRBV11-2 and TRBJ2-7; 12 bases in the middle match TRBD2. The receptor's source is an adult in good health. CDR3 protein: CASSNPSGGAYEQYF. The DNA sequence is as follows: TGTGCCAGCAGCAACCCTAGCGGGGGGGCCTACGAGCAGTACTTC.